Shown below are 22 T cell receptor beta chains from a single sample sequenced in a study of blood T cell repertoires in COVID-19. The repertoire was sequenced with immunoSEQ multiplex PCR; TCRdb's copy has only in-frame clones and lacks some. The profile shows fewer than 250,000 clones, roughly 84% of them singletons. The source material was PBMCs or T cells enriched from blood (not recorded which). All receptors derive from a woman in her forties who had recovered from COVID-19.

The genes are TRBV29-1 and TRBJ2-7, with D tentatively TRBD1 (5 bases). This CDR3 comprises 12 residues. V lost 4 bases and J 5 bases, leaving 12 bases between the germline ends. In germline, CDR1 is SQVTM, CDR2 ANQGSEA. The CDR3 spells CSVGGRAHEQYF. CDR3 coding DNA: TGCAGCGTTGGGGGCAGGGCCCACGAGCAGTACTTC.

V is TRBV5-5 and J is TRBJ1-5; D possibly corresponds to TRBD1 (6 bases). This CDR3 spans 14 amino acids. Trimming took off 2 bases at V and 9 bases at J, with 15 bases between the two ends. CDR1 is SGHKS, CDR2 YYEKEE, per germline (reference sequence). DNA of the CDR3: TGTGCCAGCAGCTTAGGACAGTCGGACGGGCCCCAGCATTTT. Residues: CASSLGQSDGPQHF.

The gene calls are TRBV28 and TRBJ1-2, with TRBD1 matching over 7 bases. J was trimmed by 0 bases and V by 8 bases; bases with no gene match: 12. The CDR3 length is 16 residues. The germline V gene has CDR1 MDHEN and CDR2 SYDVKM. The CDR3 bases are TGTGCCAGCGACGGGTCCGGGACAGCGTCTAACTATGGCTACACCTTC. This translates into CASDGSGTASNYGYTF.

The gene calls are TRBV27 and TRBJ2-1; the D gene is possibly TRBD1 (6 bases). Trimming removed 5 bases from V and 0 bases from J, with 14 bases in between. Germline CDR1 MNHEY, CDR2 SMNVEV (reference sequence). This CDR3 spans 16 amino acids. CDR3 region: CASSAQGKSSYNEQFF. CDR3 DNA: TGTGCCAGCAGTGCACAGGGTAAAAGCTCCTACAATGAGCAGTTCTTC.

CDR3 nucleotide sequence: TGTGCCAGCAGCGAGGGGGTTAATCAGCCCCAGCATTTT. Residues: CASSEGVNQPQHF. The V and J genes are TRBV2 and TRBJ1-5; TRBD1 might be the D (6 bases). Germline V gives CDR1 SNHLY, CDR2 FYNNEI. V shed 6 bases and J shed 4 bases, with 10 bases lying between them. The CDR3 runs to 13 residues.

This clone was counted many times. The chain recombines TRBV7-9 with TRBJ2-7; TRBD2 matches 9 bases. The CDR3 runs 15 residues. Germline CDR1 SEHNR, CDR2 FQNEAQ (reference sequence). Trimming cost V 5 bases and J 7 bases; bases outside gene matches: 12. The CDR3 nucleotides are TGTGCCAGCAGCCGCTACCTAGCGGGAAAAGGGGAGCAGTACTTC. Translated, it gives CASSRYLAGKGEQYF. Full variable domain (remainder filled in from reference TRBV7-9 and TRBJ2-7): DTGVSQNPRHKITKRGQNVTFRCDPISEHNRLYWYRQTLGQGPEFLTYFQNEAQLEKSRLLSDRFSAERPKGSFSTLEIQRTEQGDSAMYLCASSRYLAGKGEQYFGPGTRLTVT.

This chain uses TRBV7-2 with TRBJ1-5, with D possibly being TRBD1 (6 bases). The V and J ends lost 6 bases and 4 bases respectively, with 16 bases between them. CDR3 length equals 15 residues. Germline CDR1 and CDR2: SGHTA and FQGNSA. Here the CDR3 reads CASSTSGTYNQPQHF. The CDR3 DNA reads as TGTGCCAGCAGTACCTCCGGGACATATAATCAGCCCCAGCATTTT.

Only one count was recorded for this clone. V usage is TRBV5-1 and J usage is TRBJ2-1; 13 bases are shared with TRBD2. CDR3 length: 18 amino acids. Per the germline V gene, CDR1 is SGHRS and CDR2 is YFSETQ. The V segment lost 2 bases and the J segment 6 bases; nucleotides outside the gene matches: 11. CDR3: CASSFGLAGDKKTNEQFF. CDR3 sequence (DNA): TGCGCCAGCAGCTTCGGACTAGCGGGAGACAAAAAAACCAATGAGCAGTTCTTC.

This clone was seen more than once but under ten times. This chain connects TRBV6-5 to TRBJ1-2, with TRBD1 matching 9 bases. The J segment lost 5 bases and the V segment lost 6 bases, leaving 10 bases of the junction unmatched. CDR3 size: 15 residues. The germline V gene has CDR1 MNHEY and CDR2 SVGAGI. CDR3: CASRTGTGYSYGYTF. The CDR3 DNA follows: TGTGCCAGCAGGACCGGGACAGGGTATTCTTATGGCTACACCTTC.

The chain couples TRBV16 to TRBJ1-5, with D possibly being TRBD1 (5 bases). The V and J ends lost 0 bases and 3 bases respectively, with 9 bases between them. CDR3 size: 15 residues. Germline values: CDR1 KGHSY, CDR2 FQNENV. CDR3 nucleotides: TGTGCCAGCAGCCAATCGTTCAGGGACAATCAGCCCCAGCATTTT. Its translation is CASSQSFRDNQPQHF.

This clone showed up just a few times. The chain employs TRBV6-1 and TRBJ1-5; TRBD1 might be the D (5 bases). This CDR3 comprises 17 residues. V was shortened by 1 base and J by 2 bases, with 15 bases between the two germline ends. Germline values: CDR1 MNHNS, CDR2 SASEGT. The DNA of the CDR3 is TGTGCCAGCAGTGAAGTCTCGGGGGTTTTAGGCAATCAGCCCCAGCATTTT. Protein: CASSEVSGVLGNQPQHF.

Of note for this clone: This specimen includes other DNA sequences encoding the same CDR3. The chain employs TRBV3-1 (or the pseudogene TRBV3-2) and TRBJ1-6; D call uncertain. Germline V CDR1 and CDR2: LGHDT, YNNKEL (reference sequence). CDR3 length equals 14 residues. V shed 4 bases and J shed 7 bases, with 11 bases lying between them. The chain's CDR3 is CASSRGDGNSPLHF. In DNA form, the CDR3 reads TGTGCCAGCAGCCGGGGAGACGGGAATTCACCCCTCCACTTT.

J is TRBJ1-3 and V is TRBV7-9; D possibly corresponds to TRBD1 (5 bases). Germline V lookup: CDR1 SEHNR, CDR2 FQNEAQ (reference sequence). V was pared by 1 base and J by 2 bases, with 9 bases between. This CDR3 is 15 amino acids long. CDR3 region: CASSLGGEAGNTIYF. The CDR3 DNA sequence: TGTGCCAGCAGCTTAGGGGGGGAGGCTGGAAACACCATATATTTT.

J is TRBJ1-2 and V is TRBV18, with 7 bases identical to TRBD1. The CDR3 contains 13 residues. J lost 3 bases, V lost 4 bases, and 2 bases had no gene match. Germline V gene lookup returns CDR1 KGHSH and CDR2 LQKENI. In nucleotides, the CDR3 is TGTGCCAGCTCACGCGACAGGGACTATGGCTACACCTTC. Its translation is CASSRDRDYGYTF.

CDR3 coding DNA: TGTGCCAGCAGACAAGCAGCGGGAGGGCCGAATGAGCAGTTCTTC. The encoded protein is CASRQAAGGPNEQFF. The rearrangement uses TRBV2 and TRBJ2-1; 10 nucleotides agree with TRBD2. Trimming removed 6 bases from V and 7 bases from J; junction bases left unmatched: 9. CDR3 length: 15 residues. The germline V gene encodes CDR1 SNHLY and CDR2 FYNNEI.

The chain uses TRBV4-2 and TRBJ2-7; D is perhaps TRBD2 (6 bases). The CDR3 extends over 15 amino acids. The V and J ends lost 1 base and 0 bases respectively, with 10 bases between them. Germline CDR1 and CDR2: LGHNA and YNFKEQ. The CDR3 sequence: CASSQVSGSSYEQYF. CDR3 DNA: TGTGCCAGCAGCCAAGTTTCCGGGAGCTCCTACGAGCAGTACTTC.

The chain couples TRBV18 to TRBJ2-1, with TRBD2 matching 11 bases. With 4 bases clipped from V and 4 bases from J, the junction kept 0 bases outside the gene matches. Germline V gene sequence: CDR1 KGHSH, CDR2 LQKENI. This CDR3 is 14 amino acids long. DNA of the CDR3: TGTGCCAGCTCACGGACTAGCGGGTACAATGAGCAGTTCTTC. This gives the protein CASSRTSGYNEQFF.

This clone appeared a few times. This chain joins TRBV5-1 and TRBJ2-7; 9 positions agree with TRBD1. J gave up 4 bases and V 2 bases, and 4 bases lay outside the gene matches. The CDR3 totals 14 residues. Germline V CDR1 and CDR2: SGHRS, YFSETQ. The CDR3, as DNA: TGCGCCAGCAGCTTTACGACAGGGGGATACGAGCAGTACTTC. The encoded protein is CASSFTTGGYEQYF.

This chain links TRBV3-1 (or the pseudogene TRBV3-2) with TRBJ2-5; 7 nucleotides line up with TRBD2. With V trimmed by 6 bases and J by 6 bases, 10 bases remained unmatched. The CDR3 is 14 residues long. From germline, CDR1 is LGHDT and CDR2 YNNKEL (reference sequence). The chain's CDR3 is CASSPREGGKTQYF. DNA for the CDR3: TGTGCCAGCAGTCCAAGGGAGGGAGGAAAGACCCAGTACTTC.

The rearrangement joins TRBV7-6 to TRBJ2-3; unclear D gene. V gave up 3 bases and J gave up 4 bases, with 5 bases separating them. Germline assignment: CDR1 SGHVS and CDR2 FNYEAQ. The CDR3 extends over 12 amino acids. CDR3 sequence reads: CASSLSPDTQYF. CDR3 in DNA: TGTGCCAGCAGCTTGAGTCCAGATACGCAGTATTTT.

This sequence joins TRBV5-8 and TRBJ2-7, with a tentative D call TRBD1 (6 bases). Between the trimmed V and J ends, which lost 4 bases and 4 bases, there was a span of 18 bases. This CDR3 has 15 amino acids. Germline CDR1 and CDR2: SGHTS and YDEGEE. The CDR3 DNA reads TGTGCCAGCAGCGTGGCACAGGGTACACCTTACGAGCAGTACTTC. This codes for CASSVAQGTPYEQYF. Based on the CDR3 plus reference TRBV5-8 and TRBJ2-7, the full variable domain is EAGVTQSPTHLIKTRGQQATLRCSPISGHTSVYWYQQALGLGLQFLLWYDEGEERNRGNFPPRFSGRQFPNYSSELNVNALELEDSALYLCASSVAQGTPYEQYFGPGTRLTVT.

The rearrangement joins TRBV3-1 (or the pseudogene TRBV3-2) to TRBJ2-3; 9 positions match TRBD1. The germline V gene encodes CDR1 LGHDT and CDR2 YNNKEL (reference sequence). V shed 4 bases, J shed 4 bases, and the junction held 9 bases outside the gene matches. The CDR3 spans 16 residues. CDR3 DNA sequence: TGTGCCAGCAGCCTTCAGGACAGGGGATTGGCAGATACGCAGTATTTT. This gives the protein CASSLQDRGLADTQYF.